The TCR beta chain described here comes from a study of blood T cells in healthy people across ages. For the second PCR, which ran for about 6 to 11 cycles, a sample-barcoded 5' primer and a J-beta primer mix were used. TCRdb analysed the 5' RACE reads with MiXCR anew, one entry per CDR3 protein. The sample records roughly 700,000 distinct CDR3 sequences, 49% being singletons. Per the germline V gene, CDR1 is MNHEY and CDR2 is SVGAGI. Between the trimmed V and J ends, which lost 6 bases and 6 bases, there was a span of 12 bases. The CDR3 length is 13 residues. Sequencing input: blood. The V call is TRBV6-5, the J call TRBJ1-5, with D possibly matching TRBD1 (6 bases). The clonotype was recovered from a woman in her fifties or sixties in good health. The chain's CDR3 is CASSLQQGQPQHF. For the CDR3, the DNA is TGTGCCAGCAGCCTCCAACAGGGTCAGCCCCAGCATTTT.